The 26 T cell receptor beta chains given below trace back to one sample, sequenced in a study of OX40 agonist ivuxolimab in advanced cancers. Sequencing was performed with immunoSEQ multiplex PCR; in TCRdb, only in-frame clones are kept and a portion is missing. The sample shows over 75,000 clones, less than 95% of them seen only once. This specimen consisted of CD4+ or CD8+ T cells sorted from blood, obtained in a trial of the OX40 agonist ivuxolimab. The source of these receptors is an adult with an advanced solid tumor such as melanoma, head and neck, liver or kidney cancer.

The CDR3 sequence: CASSQGQGAMNTEAFF. For the CDR3, the DNA is TGCGCCAGCAGCCAGGGACAGGGGGCAATGAACACTGAAGCTTTCTTT. This rearrangement joins TRBV4-1 to TRBJ1-1; the match to TRBD1 covers 12 bases. The CDR3 sequence is 16 residues long. The V segment lost 3 bases and the J segment 0 bases; nucleotides outside the gene matches: 2. Germline CDR1 is MGHRA and CDR2 is YSYEKL.

The chain uses TRBV5-6 and TRBJ1-1; maybe TRBD1 (5 bases). Trimming removed 1 base from V and 7 bases from J, with 14 bases in between. Germline V gene lookup returns CDR1 SGHDT and CDR2 YYEEEE. The CDR3 is 14 residues long. CDR3 residues: CASSLLAKGSEAFF. The CDR3 region has the DNA TGTGCCAGCAGCTTGTTGGCAAAGGGGAGTGAAGCTTTCTTT.

The gene calls are TRBV30 and TRBJ2-7; a weak D match, TRBD2 (6 bases). The germline V and J ends were trimmed by 2 bases and 2 bases, with 13 bases remaining between them. Germline CDR1 and CDR2: GTSNPN and SVGIG (reference sequence). The CDR3 totals 14 residues. The CDR3 bases are TGTGCCTGGAGTACCGGTAGCGGAGCCTACGAGCAGTACTTC. It encodes CAWSTGSGAYEQYF.

This clone is a singleton in its sample. This chain uses TRBV5-6 with TRBJ2-3; D is undetermined. Per the germline V gene, CDR1 is SGHDT and CDR2 is YYEEEE. CDR3 size: 12 residues. The V end was cut by 3 bases, the J end by 5 bases, with 7 bases between. The CDR3: CASSSGEDTQYF. In DNA form, the CDR3 reads TGTGCCAGCAGCTCCGGTGAAGATACGCAGTATTTT.

V usage is TRBV7-8 and J usage is TRBJ2-7, with 13 bases identical to TRBD2. V was pared by 4 bases and J by 3 bases, with 6 bases of the junction left unmatched. Germline-derived CDR1 and CDR2 are SGHVS and FQNEAQ. The CDR3 is 16 residues long. CDR3 DNA: TGTGCCAGCAGCTCCCTAGGACTAGCGGGAGACTACGAGCAGTACTTC. Residues: CASSSLGLAGDYEQYF.

This chain uses TRBV15 with TRBJ1-5; 7 positions agree with TRBD1. V gave up 9 bases and J gave up 0 bases; unmatched junction bases: 11. The germline V gene encodes CDR1 LNHNV and CDR2 YYDKDF (reference sequence). There are 16 residues in the CDR3. CDR3 sequence reads: CATGTGQLYSNQPQHF. CDR3 nucleotides: TGTGCCACAGGGACGGGACAGCTTTATAGCAATCAGCCCCAGCATTTT.

The genes are TRBV5-1 and TRBJ2-7; D call uncertain. The germline gives CDR1 SGHRS, CDR2 YFSETQ. The CDR3 is made up of 11 amino acids. The V end was cut by 4 bases, the J end by 3 bases, with 5 bases between. The CDR3 reads CASSEGYEQYF. CDR3 DNA sequence: TGCGCCAGCAGCGAAGGCTACGAGCAGTACTTC.

The chain is built from TRBV14 and TRBJ2-1; D gene unclear. The CDR3 is 11 residues long. Germline V lookup: CDR1 SGHDN, CDR2 FVKESK. V lost 4 bases and J lost 5, with 3 bases in between. CDR3 bases: TGTGCCAGCAGCCTCCACAATGAGCAGTTCTTC. It is translated as CASSLHNEQFF.

J is TRBJ2-3 and V is TRBV18; a possible D gene is TRBD2 (5 bases). V shed 4 bases and J shed 3 bases, with 17 bases lying between them. CDR1 KGHSH and CDR2 LQKENI come from the germline V gene. This CDR3 comprises 16 residues. CDR3: CASSQLAPESTDTQYF. Written as DNA, the CDR3 is TGTGCCAGCTCACAATTAGCGCCCGAGAGTACAGATACGCAGTATTTT.

J is TRBJ2-2 and V is TRBV7-6, with D possibly matching TRBD2 (5 bases). V was shortened by 7 bases and J by 6 bases, with 12 bases between the two germline ends. This CDR3 region has 13 residues. Germline V gene sequence: CDR1 SGHVS, CDR2 FNYEAQ. CDR3 nucleotide sequence: TGTGCCAGCACCTGGACGGGGTCCGGGGAGCTGTTTTTT. It is translated as CASTWTGSGELFF. Full variable domain (outside the CDR3, taken from reference TRBV7-6 and TRBJ2-2): GAGVSQSPRYKVTKRGQDVALRCDPISGHVSLYWYRQALGQGPEFLTYFNYEAQQDKSGLPNDRFSAERPEGSISTLTIQRTEQRDSAMYRCASTWTGSGELFFGEGSRLTVL.

About this clone: At one of its ends the junction is not consistent with the germline gene, which may arise from a read error. This chain uses TRBV7-7 with TRBJ2-1; tentatively, D is TRBD1 (7 bases). The CDR3 length is 14 residues. CDR1 and CDR2 from the germline V gene are SSHAT and FNYEAQ (reference sequence). DNA for the CDR3: TGTGCTAGCAGCTTATCAGGGGGGTTCAATGAGCAGTTCTTC. Amino acids: CASSLSGGFNEQFF.

The J gene is TRBJ2-1, the V gene TRBV27; TRBD1 matches 10 bases. In germline, CDR1 is MNHEY, CDR2 SMNVEV (reference sequence). The CDR3 is 13 amino acids. Unmatched junction bases numbered 2, after V lost 5 bases and J lost 7 bases. In nucleotides, the CDR3 is TGTGCCAGCAGTCGACAGGGGGCGAATGAGCAGTTCTTC. This translates into CASSRQGANEQFF.

The CDR3 loop reads CASSYGLAGAGEQFF. CDR3 nucleotides: TGTGCCAGCAGTTACGGACTAGCGGGAGCAGGGGAGCAGTTCTTC. The V and J genes are TRBV6-5 and TRBJ2-1, with 13 bases identical to TRBD2. V lost 2 bases to trimming and J lost 10 bases; unmatched junction nucleotides: 5. CDR1 MNHEY and CDR2 SVGAGI come from the germline V gene. This CDR3 is 15 amino acids long.

This clone has a handful of counts. The chain combines TRBV11-3 with TRBJ2-7; D is ambiguous. Germline loops: CDR1 SGHNT, CDR2 YENEEA. Trimming pared 5 bases from V and 2 bases from J, leaving 13 bases between. CDR3 length equals 14 residues. DNA of the CDR3: TGTGCCAGCAGCCCCCCCCAGAGCCCCTACGAGCAGTACTTC. Translating gives CASSPPQSPYEQYF. Variable domain in full (rest from reference TRBV11-3 and TRBJ2-7): EAGVVQSPRYKIIEKKQPVAFWCNPISGHNTLYWYLQNLGQGPELLIRYENEEAVDDSQLPKDRFSAERLKGVDSTLKIQPAELGDSAVYLCASSPPQSPYEQYFGPGTRLTVT.

The chain uses TRBV5-1 and TRBJ1-4; a possible D gene is TRBD1 (5 bases). With 4 bases removed from V and 2 bases from J, the gap between germline ends came to 9 bases. The CDR3 totals 14 residues. In germline, CDR1 is SGHRS, CDR2 YFSETQ. The CDR3 protein is CASSPTVTNEKLFF. The CDR3 nucleotides are TGCGCCAGCAGCCCGACAGTGACTAATGAAAAACTGTTTTTT. The full variable domain, with the rest looked up from reference TRBV5-1 and TRBJ1-4, is KAGVTQTPRYLIKTRGQQVTLSCSPISGHRSVSWYQQTPGQGLQFLFEYFSETQRNKGNFPGRFSGRQFSNSRSEMNVSTLELGDSALYLCASSPTVTNEKLFFGSGTQLSVL.

This clone came up once. The CDR3 protein is CSALGQGNSPLHF. CDR3 DNA: TGCAGCGCCTTGGGACAGGGGAATTCACCCCTCCACTTT. The V call is TRBV29-1, the J call TRBJ1-6; the match to TRBD1 covers 10 bases. Germline trimming cut 7 bases from V and 7 bases from J; bases unmatched to any gene: 4. The CDR3 extends over 13 amino acids. Germline V gene sequence: CDR1 SQVTM, CDR2 ANQGSEA.

The gene calls are TRBV30 and TRBJ2-5; perhaps TRBD1 as D (6 bases). V lost 2 bases and J lost 5, with 12 bases in between. Germline V gives CDR1 GTSNPN, CDR2 SVGIG (reference sequence). The CDR3 has 13 residues. Here the CDR3 DNA reads TGTGCCTGGAGTATCAGGGGCGGGGAGACCCAGTACTTC. Amino acids: CAWSIRGGETQYF.

Concerning this clone: Other DNA sequences from this sample encode an identical CDR3 as well. In DNA, the CDR3 is TGCGCCAGCAGCTTGGATTCCACAGATACGCAGTATTTT. Its protein product is CASSLDSTDTQYF. The chain uses TRBV5-1 and TRBJ2-3; D is unresolved. CDR1 and CDR2 (germline): SGHRS, YFSETQ. This CDR3 spans 13 amino acids. V lost 0 bases and J 2 bases, leaving 4 bases between the germline ends.

The V gene is TRBV7-8, the J gene TRBJ2-2, with TRBD2 matching over 11 bases. Germline loops: CDR1 SGHVS, CDR2 FQNEAQ. Trimming cost V 6 bases and J 5 bases; bases outside gene matches: 5. The CDR3 loop spans 15 amino acids. In nucleotides, the CDR3 is TGTGCCAGCAGGCCTAGACTAGCGGGAACCGGGGAGCTGTTTTTT. Encoded protein: CASRPRLAGTGELFF.

V and J are TRBV19 and TRBJ2-1, with 9 bases identical to TRBD1. V shed 6 bases and J 8 bases; nucleotides not matched to a gene: 8. Germline V gene data show CDR1 as LNHDA and CDR2 as SQIVND (reference sequence). The CDR3 runs 14 residues. The CDR3 reads CASRKQGAADEQFF. DNA for the CDR3: TGTGCCAGTAGGAAACAGGGGGCAGCGGATGAGCAGTTCTTC.

This clone was picked up one time. CDR3 bases: TGTGCCAGCTCACAGAGACAGGGGGCTCACGGTGCCGGTGAAGCTTTCTTT. This gives the protein CASSQRQGAHGAGEAFF. The rearrangement links TRBV18 to TRBJ1-1; 10 positions match TRBD1. Unmatched junction bases numbered 15, after V lost 4 bases and J lost 7 bases. CDR1 and CDR2 (germline): KGHSH, LQKENI. CDR3 length equals 17 residues.

The chain employs TRBV13 and TRBJ2-7; weak D call: TRBD1 (6 bases). Germline V lookup: CDR1 PRHDT, CDR2 FYEKMQ (reference sequence). CDR3 length equals 14 residues. V shed 5 bases and J shed 1 base, with 12 bases lying between them. The CDR3 DNA reads TGTGCCAGCAGCCCCCGGGACACTTCCTACGAGCAGTACTTC. It codes for CASSPRDTSYEQYF.

The V gene is TRBV11-3, the J gene TRBJ2-7, with TRBD1 identical over 7 bases. This CDR3 region has 16 residues. V was pared by 1 base and J by 1 base, with 7 bases of the junction left unmatched. CDR1 and CDR2 from the germline V gene are SGHNT and YENEEA. The CDR3 loop reads CASSLGTGAGSYEQYF. The CDR3 DNA sequence: TGTGCCAGCAGCTTAGGCACAGGGGCGGGTTCCTACGAGCAGTACTTC.

V usage is TRBV2 and J usage is TRBJ2-6; 8 bases map to TRBD1. Germline assignment: CDR1 SNHLY and CDR2 FYNNEI. This CDR3 region has 15 residues. The trim removed 9 bases at V and 1 base at J, leaving 5 bases unmatched. The CDR3 region has the DNA TGTGCCAGTCAAACAGGGGGGTCTGGGGCCAACGTCCTGACTTTC. Protein product: CASQTGGSGANVLTF.

The J gene is TRBJ2-7, the V gene TRBV28; D is possibly TRBD2 (6 bases). V lost 2 bases and J lost 4, with 15 bases in between. Germline assignment: CDR1 MDHEN and CDR2 SYDVKM. The CDR3 spans 15 residues. The CDR3 sequence is CASSLPGVSPYEQYF. The CDR3 nucleotides read TGTGCCAGCAGTTTACCGGGAGTTTCGCCGTACGAGCAGTACTTC. Together with reference TRBV28 and TRBJ2-7, the CDR3 gives the full variable domain: DVKVTQSSRYLVKRTGEKVFLECVQDMDHENMFWYRQDPGLGLRLIYFSYDVKMKEKGDIPEGYSVSREKKERFSLILESASTNQTSMYLCASSLPGVSPYEQYFGPGTRLTVT.

The V gene is TRBV21-1, the J gene TRBJ2-5. TRBV21-1 is termed a pseudogene. The CDR3 extends over 15 amino acids. The CDR3 coding sequence is TGTGCCAGCAGCAAAGTAGACCATACCCAAGAGACCCAGTACTTC. Protein: CASSKVDHTQETQYF.